This T cell receptor (beta chain) was sequenced in a study of CD8 T cells in ankylosing spondylitis. V was trimmed by 0 bases and J by 9 bases, leaving 7 bases between them. The V gene's germline CDR1 is SGHDT and CDR2 YYEEEE. The length of the CDR3 is 12 residues. Study outcomes and limitations: There was a TCR beta motif, made of fewer than 10 highly homologous variants, that appeared characteristic of ankylosing spondylitis blood.

This clonotype was picked up a small number of times. Its antigen is still unknown. TCRdb reprocessed the 5' RACE reads with MiXCR, giving one entry per CDR3 protein. The table records around 770,000 distinct CDR3 sequences, about 10% of them present only once. Sequenced input: blood, either unsorted or a sorted T cell fraction (not recorded which). This chain links TRBV5-6 with TRBJ2-1, with D perhaps TRBD2 (5 bases). This clonotype was sampled from a male donor with ankylosing spondylitis. The CDR3 coding sequence is TGTGCCAGCAGCTTGGGGGGAGCTGAGCAGTTCTTC. Protein product: CASSLGGAEQFF.